A single sample gave rise to the 23 T cell receptor beta chains below, sequenced in a study of CD8+CD57+ T cells in acquired aplastic anemia. Template material for TCR beta VDJ and CDR3 profiling consisted of genomic DNA. TCRdb fed the reads into MiXCR, producing one record per CDR3 protein. The table records about 200,000 distinct CDR3 sequences, about half of them present only once. Patients chosen for sequencing had CD8+CD57+ cells that had expanded, as shown by flow cytometry. Sequencing used sorted CD4+, CD8+, or CD8+CD57+ T cells (not recorded which) from PBMCs. The receptors stem from a human donor with aplastic anemia.

This clonotype was observed at least ten times. The rearrangement joins TRBV6-1 to TRBJ2-5, with TRBD2 as a possible D gene (6 bases). V lost 4 bases and J lost 4, with 13 bases in between. The CDR3 is 14 amino acids. Germline V gives CDR1 MNHNS, CDR2 SASEGT. The CDR3 coding sequence is TGTGCCAGCAGTGGAGGCGGGGTCCGAGAGACCCAGTACTTC. This translates into CASSGGGVRETQYF.

This clonotype was recorded many times. V and J are TRBV6-1 and TRBJ2-5; tentatively, D is TRBD1 or TRBD2 (6 bases each). The V end was cut by 5 bases, the J end by 4 bases, with 14 bases between. The V gene's germline CDR1 is MNHNS and CDR2 SASEGT. The CDR3 extends over 14 amino acids. The CDR3 DNA follows: TGTGCCAGCAGTCGTGGGGGGCAGGGAGAGACCCAGTACTTC. It encodes CASSRGGQGETQYF.

Notes on this clonotype: The junction does not match germline at one end; this may be a read error. V usage is TRBV5-1 and J usage is TRBJ2-1; 7 bases fit TRBD1. The CDR3 runs to 18 residues. Per germline, CDR1 SGHRS and CDR2 YFSETQ. The chain's CDR3 is CASIVPQGRRPVGNEQFF. CDR3 bases: TGTGCCAGCATTGTCCCACAGGGGCGCCGCCCTGTCGGCAATGAGCAGTTCTTC.

This clonotype was counted many times. This chain links TRBV6-6 with TRBJ1-4; the D is unclear. The V gene lost 0 bases and the J gene lost 8 bases, with 7 bases spanning the gap. Germline V gives CDR1 MNHNY, CDR2 SVGAGI (reference sequence). This CDR3 contains 13 residues. This CDR3 is CASSYSSGEKLFF. CDR3 in DNA: TGTGCCAGCAGTTACTCATCGGGGGAAAAACTGTTTTTT.

The rearrangement uses TRBV3-1 and TRBJ1-5; D remains ambiguous. The CDR3 totals 16 residues. Trimming took 0 bases from V and 0 from J, leaving 9 bases between them. Per germline, CDR1 LGHDT and CDR2 YNNKEL (reference sequence). The CDR3 protein is CASSQDSGDSNQPQHF. CDR3 DNA sequence: TGTGCCAGCAGCCAAGATTCGGGTGATAGCAATCAGCCCCAGCATTTT.

This clonotype was found many times. The chain uses TRBV2 and TRBJ2-7, with 8 bases lining up with TRBD2. Per the germline V gene, CDR1 is SNHLY and CDR2 is FYNNEI. The CDR3 sequence is 14 residues long. With V trimmed by 7 bases and J by 7 bases, 12 bases remained unmatched. CDR3 loop: CASIAGRARWEQYF. The DNA for the CDR3 is TGTGCCAGCATAGCGGGGCGGGCCCGGTGGGAGCAGTACTTC.

The chain couples TRBV2 to TRBJ1-6, with TRBD1 matching 7 bases. The junction had 9 bases not matched to a gene; V was cut back by 6 bases and J by 10 bases. Germline V CDR1 and CDR2: SNHLY, FYNNEI. The CDR3 covers 14 residues. CDR3 residues: CASRGQIGMSPLHF. CDR3 coding DNA: TGTGCCAGCAGGGGACAGATTGGGATGTCACCCCTCCACTTT. The variable domain in full, completed from reference TRBV2 and TRBJ1-6, reads EPEVTQTPSHQVTQMGQEVILRCVPISNHLYFYWYRQILGQKVEFLVSFYNNEISEKSEIFDDQFSVERPDGSNFTLKIRSTKLEDSAMYFCASRGQIGMSPLHFGNGTRLTVT.

This clonotype was seen ten or more times. This sequence joins TRBV18 and TRBJ1-2; TRBD1 agrees at 7 bases. Unmatched junction bases numbered 0, after V lost 3 bases and J lost 2 bases. Germline values: CDR1 KGHSH, CDR2 LQKENI. This CDR3 has 13 residues. The CDR3 nucleotides are TGTGCCAGCTCACCGGGACAGAACTATGGCTACACCTTC. As protein: CASSPGQNYGYTF.

This CDR3 is CSVEVVTGGTTEAFF. The CDR3 region has the DNA TGCAGCGTTGAAGTCGTGACAGGGGGCACCACTGAAGCTTTCTTT. The chain is built from TRBV29-1 and TRBJ1-1, with 10 bases matching TRBD1. The V segment lost 1 base and the J segment 4 bases; nucleotides outside the gene matches: 6. The CDR3 runs 15 residues. CDR1 and CDR2 (germline): SQVTM, ANQGSEA.

The chain recombines TRBV14 with TRBJ1-2; 8 bases agree with TRBD1. V shed 0 bases and J 10 bases; nucleotides not matched to a gene: 16. The CDR3 is 17 residues long. Germline CDR1 SGHDN, CDR2 FVKESK. The CDR3: CASSQDCRQGAGNDYTF. The DNA of the CDR3 is TGTGCCAGCAGCCAAGACTGTAGGCAGGGGGCGGGTAATGACTACACCTTC. The entire variable domain, with the rest obtained from reference TRBV14 and TRBJ1-2, is as follows: EAGVTQFPSHSVIEKGQTVTLRCDPISGHDNLYWYRRVMGKEIKFLLHFVKESKQDESGMPNNRFLAERTGGTYSTLKVQPAELEDSGVYFCASSQDCRQGAGNDYTFGSGTRLTVV.

V and J are TRBV7-2 and TRBJ2-7; possibly TRBD1 for D (7 bases). This CDR3 contains 15 residues. The germline gives CDR1 SGHTA, CDR2 FQGNSA. Trimming took off 4 bases at V and 1 base at J, with 14 bases between the two ends. As DNA, the CDR3 is TGTGCCAGCAGCTCCCTGACAGGGACTTCCTACGAGCAGTACTTC. The encoded protein is CASSSLTGTSYEQYF.

This clonotype occurred a few times. A clone one base away is much larger, so this may be a read error. Here the CDR3 omits its conserved ending phenylalanine or tryptophan, so a read error is the likely source. The rearrangement links TRBV9 to TRBJ2-5; D not certain. CDR3 size: 15 residues. Germline CDR1 reads SGDLS; CDR2 reads YYNGEE. With 0 bases removed from V and 0 bases from J, the gap between germline ends came to 9 bases. The CDR3 DNA reads TGTGCCAGCAGCGTAGGCGGCAAACACCAAGAGACCCAGTACGTC. Translated, it gives CASSVGGKHQETQYV.

The chain employs TRBV20-1 and TRBJ2-7; D is perhaps TRBD2 (6 bases). CDR1 is DFQATT, CDR2 SNEGSKA, per germline (reference sequence). The CDR3 is 11 amino acids. The germline V and J ends were trimmed by 4 bases and 7 bases, with 11 bases remaining between them. DNA of the CDR3: TGCAGTGCTATAACGGGGGAAGAGCAGTACTTC. Protein: CSAITGEEQYF.

This clonotype has just one count. The chain joins TRBV15 to TRBJ1-5; unclear D gene. Germline CDR1 and CDR2: LNHNV and YYDKDF (reference sequence). The CDR3 loop spans 14 amino acids. Trimming took 0 bases from V and 7 from J, leaving 10 bases between them. In DNA, the CDR3 is TGTGCCACCAGCAGAGATCTAGCGCAGCAGCCCCAGCATTTT. Its translation: CATSRDLAQQPQHF.

This clonotype was seen a few times. The genes are TRBV5-6 and TRBJ2-5; weak D call: TRBD2 (5 bases). The V gene's germline CDR1 is SGHDT and CDR2 YYEEEE. Trimming stripped 6 bases from V and 7 bases from J, with 22 bases between. This CDR3 region has 15 residues. The CDR3: CASNKGNPDRGTQYF. CDR3 in DNA: TGTGCCAGCAACAAGGGAAATCCGGACCGGGGGACCCAGTACTTC.

This clonotype was detected only once. The chain carries TRBV9 and TRBJ2-2, with D possibly being TRBD1 (6 bases). V gave up 3 bases and J gave up 7 bases, with 10 bases separating them. Germline V lookup: CDR1 SGDLS, CDR2 YYNGEE. The CDR3 consists of 13 residues. The CDR3 sequence is CASSEGVVGELFF. In DNA, the CDR3 is TGTGCCAGCAGCGAGGGGGTGGTCGGGGAGCTGTTTTTT.

The genes are TRBV25-1 and TRBJ2-7, with D possibly matching TRBD1 (6 bases). The CDR3 is 14 residues long. Germline V gene sequence: CDR1 MGHDK, CDR2 SYGVNS. Trimming left V 6 bases short and J 2 bases short, with 14 bases between. The CDR3 here is CASSERTVTYEQYF. CDR3 DNA sequence: TGTGCCAGCAGCGAGCGGACAGTTACCTACGAGCAGTACTTC.

The V and J genes are TRBV29-1 and TRBJ1-5, with a weak D call TRBD1 (5 bases). CDR1 is SQVTM and CDR2 is ANQGSEA in the germline V gene. The CDR3 contains 13 residues. Trimming stripped 5 bases from V and 3 bases from J, with 11 bases between. The CDR3 coding sequence is TGCAGCGTTCAAGGGACGCCCAATCAGCCCCAGCATTTT. Translated, it gives CSVQGTPNQPQHF.

The CDR3 DNA reads TGTGCCAGCAGCGGACCGGGACACCGGGAAGCTTTCTTT. Its translation is CASSGPGHREAFF. The chain is built from TRBV9 and TRBJ1-1; D perhaps matches TRBD1 (6 bases). V was pared by 3 bases and J by 8 bases, with 14 bases between. CDR3 length: 13 residues. Looked up from germline, CDR1 is SGDLS and CDR2 is YYNGEE.

This clonotype was counted at least ten times. The chain carries TRBV7-9 and TRBJ1-4; D is undetermined. Germline values: CDR1 SEHNR, CDR2 FQNEAQ (reference sequence). V lost 8 bases, J lost 3 bases, and 10 bases lay in between. The CDR3 runs 13 residues. The CDR3 protein is CASAMRPNEKLFF. The CDR3, as DNA: TGTGCCAGCGCCATGAGGCCTAATGAAAAACTGTTTTTT.

This clonotype occurred many times. V and J are TRBV5-1 and TRBJ1-4; D ambiguous. Between the trimmed V and J ends, which lost 0 bases and 8 bases, there was a span of 11 bases. The CDR3 consists of 14 residues. Looked up from germline, CDR1 is SGHRS and CDR2 is YFSETQ. The CDR3 spells CASSLAAREEKLFF. The CDR3 DNA reads as TGCGCCAGCAGCTTGGCTGCCCGGGAGGAAAAACTGTTTTTT. The complete variable domain, with remaining parts taken from reference TRBV5-1 and TRBJ1-4, reads KAGVTQTPRYLIKTRGQQVTLSCSPISGHRSVSWYQQTPGQGLQFLFEYFSETQRNKGNFPGRFSGRQFSNSRSEMNVSTLELGDSALYLCASSLAAREEKLFFGSGTQLSVL.

This clonotype was picked up a small number of times. The chain employs TRBV3-1 and TRBJ2-3, with 13 bases aligning to TRBD2. Trimming cost V 4 bases and J 4 bases; bases outside gene matches: 2. The CDR3 contains 15 residues. Germline V lookup: CDR1 LGHDT, CDR2 YNNKEL (reference sequence). The CDR3 is CASSPTSGGSDTQYF. CDR3 nucleotides: TGTGCCAGCAGCCCGACTAGCGGGGGGTCAGATACGCAGTATTTT.

This clonotype appeared a few times. This may be a read error: a much more frequent sequence differs by one nucleotide. The conserved phenylalanine or tryptophan normally closing the CDR3 is absent here, so this likely arose from a read error. V gene TRBV20-1 combines with J gene TRBJ2-1; 10 nucleotides agree with TRBD1. This CDR3 region has 14 residues. CDR1 DFQATT and CDR2 SNEGSKA come from the germline V gene (reference sequence). With V trimmed by 2 bases and J by 8 bases, 6 bases remained unmatched. The CDR3: CSARTGQGKDEQFS. The CDR3 DNA reads TGCAGTGCTAGAACGGGACAGGGGAAGGATGAGCAGTTCTCC.